One and the same sample provided the 8 T cell receptor beta chains below, sequenced in a study of T-cell memory formation after mild COVID-19 listed by TCRdb under 2021. Library prep was done by 5' RACE. Data came from an Illumina NovaSeq 6000. TCRdb applied fastp at Q25 and MiXCR to the public reads, then kept only in-frame beta chains. Every distinct CDR3 protein forms one entry, paired with its most common genes and DNA. In all, the sample holds 300,000 to 400,000 distinct CDR3 sequences, and around 13% of those were seen once. In total, the top ten clones hold 20% to 25% of the sample. The sequenced sample consisted of PBMCs or a T cell subset sorted from them (not recorded which). The receptors were sampled from a man aged 18 to 35 who had mild COVID-19 (a few samples of this study predate the infection). The sample titles of this study are shuffled in the database, so cell type and time point are left out; the donor was told from shared clones.

Comments on this clonotype: This may be a read error: a much more frequent sequence differs by one nucleotide. The chain is built from TRBV20-1 and TRBJ2-3, with 8 bases lining up with TRBD2. CDR1 and CDR2 (germline): DFQATT, SNEGSKA (reference sequence). This CDR3 is built from 15 residues. The V segment lost 3 bases and the J segment 3 bases; nucleotides outside the gene matches: 8. CDR3 sequence: CSARDPGGRTDTQYF. CDR3 nucleotides: TGCAGTGCTAGGGACCCGGGGGGGAGAACAGATACGCAGTATTTT.

This clonotype was observed a handful of times. The CDR3 DNA reads as TGCGCCAGCAGCCCTCGGTGGGGCTCCTACAATGAGCAGTTCTTC. Amino acids: CASSPRWGSYNEQFF. The gene calls are TRBV4-3 and TRBJ2-1, with D unresolved. Trimming removed 4 bases from V and 0 bases from J, with 10 bases in between. Germline loops: CDR1 LGHNA, CDR2 YSLEER. The CDR3 totals 15 residues.

In this sample, this clonotype turned up many times. The chain uses TRBV11-2 and TRBJ1-2; D remains ambiguous. Trimming pared 3 bases from V and 4 bases from J, leaving 12 bases between. Germline lookup yields CDR1 SGHAT and CDR2 FQNNGV. The CDR3 consists of 14 residues. The CDR3 loop is CASSFDPAGYGYTF. The CDR3 DNA reads as TGTGCCAGCAGCTTTGACCCCGCAGGCTATGGCTACACCTTC.

The chain has TRBV7-6 and TRBJ2-6, with D uncertain. Trimming stripped 1 base from V and 0 bases from J, with 10 bases between. This CDR3 comprises 17 residues. From germline, CDR1 is SGHVS and CDR2 FNYEAQ. CDR3 nucleotide sequence: TGTGCCAGCAGCTTAGTCGTGGCCAGCTCTGGGGCCAACGTCCTGACTTTC. This gives the protein CASSLVVASSGANVLTF.

The chain combines TRBV29-1 with TRBJ2-3; D is undetermined. The CDR3 consists of 14 residues. The V gene lost 4 bases and the J gene lost 0 bases, with 11 bases spanning the gap. CDR1 is SQVTM and CDR2 is ANQGSEA in the germline V gene. In nucleotides, the CDR3 is TGCAGCGTTGCGACTGCTAGTAGCACAGATACGCAGTATTTT. As protein: CSVATASSTDTQYF.

The V and J genes are TRBV2 and TRBJ2-6, with D possibly being TRBD2 (6 bases). CDR3 length equals 17 residues. Per the germline V gene, CDR1 is SNHLY and CDR2 is FYNNEI. V lost 7 bases and J lost 0, with 16 bases in between. The CDR3 reads CASTPGSGPSGANVLTF. In DNA, the CDR3 is TGTGCCAGCACCCCGGGGAGCGGGCCCTCTGGGGCCAACGTCCTGACTTTC.

The chain couples TRBV5-1 to TRBJ2-6, with D maybe TRBD1 (6 bases). Trimming took 0 bases from V and 0 from J, leaving 16 bases between them. The CDR3 sequence is 19 residues long. CDR1 and CDR2 (germline): SGHRS, YFSETQ. The CDR3 is CASSLARGQMFSGANVLTF. CDR3 sequence (DNA): TGCGCCAGCAGCTTGGCTCGTGGACAGATGTTCTCTGGGGCCAACGTCCTGACTTTC.

This clonotype has a handful of counts. The rearrangement links TRBV6-2 or TRBV6-3 to TRBJ2-7; a weak D match, TRBD2 (6 bases). The length of the CDR3 is 13 residues. CDR1 is MNHEY, CDR2 SVGEGT, per germline. V dropped 10 bases and J dropped 5 bases, with 18 bases sitting between them. CDR3 sequence: CATPDRASDEQYF. The CDR3 DNA sequence: TGTGCCACCCCTGACCGGGCTAGCGACGAGCAGTACTTC.